This T cell receptor (beta chain) originates from a study of T-cell reconstitution after alpha-beta-depleted transplantation in children. This clonotype was counted only a few times. Germline V gene data show CDR1 as LGHDT and CDR2 as YNNKEL (reference sequence). Trimming removed 4 bases from V and 11 bases from J, with 17 bases in between. This CDR3 has 13 amino acids. Preparation of the TCRbeta library involved a method that used unique molecular identifiers. TCRdb recomputed calls from the PCR reads with MiXCR, one row per CDR3 protein. This table has around 360,000 distinct CDR3 sequences, 10% appearing once.

The chain links TRBV3-1 to TRBJ1-1; D possibly corresponds to TRBD1 (5 bases). The source is a human donor who donated a stem cell graft to a child with acute lymphoblastic leukemia. The source was PBMCs from the stem cell graft donor, collected from the stem cell graft. This CDR3 reads CASSLGDRGMAFF. The DNA for the CDR3 is TGTGCCAGCAGCCTCGGGGATAGGGGAATGGCTTTCTTT.